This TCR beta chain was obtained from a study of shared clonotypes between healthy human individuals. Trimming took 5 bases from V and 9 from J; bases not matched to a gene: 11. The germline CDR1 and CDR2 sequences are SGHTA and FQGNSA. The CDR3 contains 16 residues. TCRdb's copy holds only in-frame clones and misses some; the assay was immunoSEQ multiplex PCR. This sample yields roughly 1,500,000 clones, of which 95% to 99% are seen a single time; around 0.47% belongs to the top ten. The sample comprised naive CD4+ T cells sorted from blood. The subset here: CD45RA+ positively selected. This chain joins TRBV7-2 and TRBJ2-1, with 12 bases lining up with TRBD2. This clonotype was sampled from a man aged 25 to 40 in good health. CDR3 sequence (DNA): TGTGCCAGCAGCCCCCTACGGACTAGCGGGACGGGTGAGCAGTTCTTC. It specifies CASSPLRTSGTGEQFF.